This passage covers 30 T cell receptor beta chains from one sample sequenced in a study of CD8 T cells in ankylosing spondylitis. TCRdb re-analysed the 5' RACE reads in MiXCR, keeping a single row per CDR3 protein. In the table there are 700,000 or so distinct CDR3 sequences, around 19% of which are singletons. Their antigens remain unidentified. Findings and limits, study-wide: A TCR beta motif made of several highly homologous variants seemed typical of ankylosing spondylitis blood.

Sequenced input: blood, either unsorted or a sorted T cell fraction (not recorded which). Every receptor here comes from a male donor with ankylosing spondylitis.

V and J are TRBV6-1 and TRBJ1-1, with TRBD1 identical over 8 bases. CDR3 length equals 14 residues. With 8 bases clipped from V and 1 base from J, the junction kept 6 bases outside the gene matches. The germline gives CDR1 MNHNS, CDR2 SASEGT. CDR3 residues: CASGGQGGNTEAFF. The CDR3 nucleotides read TGTGCCAGCGGAGGACAGGGAGGGAACACTGAAGCTTTCTTT.

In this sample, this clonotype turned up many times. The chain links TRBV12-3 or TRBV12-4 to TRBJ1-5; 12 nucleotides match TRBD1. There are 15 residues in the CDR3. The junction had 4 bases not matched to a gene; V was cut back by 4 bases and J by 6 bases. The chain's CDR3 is CASSSGTGGIQPQHF. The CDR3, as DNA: TGTGCCAGCAGTTCCGGGACAGGGGGCATTCAGCCCCAGCATTTT.

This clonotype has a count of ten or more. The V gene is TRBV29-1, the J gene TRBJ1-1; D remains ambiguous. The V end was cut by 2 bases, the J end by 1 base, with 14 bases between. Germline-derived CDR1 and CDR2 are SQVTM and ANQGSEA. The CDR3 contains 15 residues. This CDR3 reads CSVEWLGIRNTEAFF. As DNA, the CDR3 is TGCAGCGTTGAATGGTTAGGGATTCGGAACACTGAAGCTTTCTTT.

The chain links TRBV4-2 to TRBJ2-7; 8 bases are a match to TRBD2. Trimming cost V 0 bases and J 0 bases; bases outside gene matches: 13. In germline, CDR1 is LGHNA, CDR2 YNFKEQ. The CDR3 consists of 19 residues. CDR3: CASSQEGVAGPLFSYEQYF. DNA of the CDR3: TGTGCCAGCAGCCAAGAAGGAGTAGCGGGGCCTTTATTCTCCTACGAGCAGTACTTC.

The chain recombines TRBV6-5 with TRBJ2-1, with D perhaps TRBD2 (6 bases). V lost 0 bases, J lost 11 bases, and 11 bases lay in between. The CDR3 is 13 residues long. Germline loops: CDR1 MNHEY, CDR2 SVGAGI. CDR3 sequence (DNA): TGTGCCAGCAGTTACTCGAGCGGGTCCCAGCAGTTCTTC. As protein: CASSYSSGSQQFF.

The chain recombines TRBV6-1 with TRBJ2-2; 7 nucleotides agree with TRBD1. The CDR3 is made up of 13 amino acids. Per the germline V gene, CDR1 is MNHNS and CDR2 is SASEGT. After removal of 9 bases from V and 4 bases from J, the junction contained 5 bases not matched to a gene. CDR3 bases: TGTGCCAGAGGGTCAGGGGGCACCGGGGAGCTGTTTTTT. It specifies CARGSGGTGELFF.

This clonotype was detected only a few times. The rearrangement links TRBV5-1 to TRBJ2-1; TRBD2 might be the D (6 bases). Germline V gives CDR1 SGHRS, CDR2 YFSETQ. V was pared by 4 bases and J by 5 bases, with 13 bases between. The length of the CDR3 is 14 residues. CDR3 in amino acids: CASSGGGINNEQFF. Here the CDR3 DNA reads TGCGCCAGCAGCGGAGGAGGGATTAACAATGAGCAGTTCTTC.

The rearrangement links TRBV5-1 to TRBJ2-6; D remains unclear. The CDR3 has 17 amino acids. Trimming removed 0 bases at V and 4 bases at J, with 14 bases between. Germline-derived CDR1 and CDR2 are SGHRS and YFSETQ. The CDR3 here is CASSLGGHRAGANVLTF. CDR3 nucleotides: TGCGCCAGCAGCTTGGGTGGGCATCGTGCCGGGGCCAACGTCCTGACTTTC.

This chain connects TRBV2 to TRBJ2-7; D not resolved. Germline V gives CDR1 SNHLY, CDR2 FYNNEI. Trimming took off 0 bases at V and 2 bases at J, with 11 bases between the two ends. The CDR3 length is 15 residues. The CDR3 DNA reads TGTGCCAGCAGTGAAGCGGCAGGCGCCCCCTACGAGCAGTACTTC. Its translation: CASSEAAGAPYEQYF.

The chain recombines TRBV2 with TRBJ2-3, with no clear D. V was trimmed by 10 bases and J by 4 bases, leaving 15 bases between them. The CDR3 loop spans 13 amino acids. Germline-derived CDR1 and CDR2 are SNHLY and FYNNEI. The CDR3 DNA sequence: TGTGCCACCTCCCGGTTCTTTGCAGATACGCAGTATTTT. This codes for CATSRFFADTQYF.

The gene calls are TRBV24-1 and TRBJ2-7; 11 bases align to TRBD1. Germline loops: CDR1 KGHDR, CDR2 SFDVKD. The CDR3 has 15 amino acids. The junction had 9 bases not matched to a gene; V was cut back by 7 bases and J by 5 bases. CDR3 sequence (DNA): TGTGCCACCAGCAGAGCCGGGACAGGGGGGGACGAGCAGTACTTC. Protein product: CATSRAGTGGDEQYF.

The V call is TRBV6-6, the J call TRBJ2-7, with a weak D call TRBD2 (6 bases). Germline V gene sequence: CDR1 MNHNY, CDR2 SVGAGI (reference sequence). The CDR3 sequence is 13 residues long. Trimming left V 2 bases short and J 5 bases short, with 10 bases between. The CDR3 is CASSYGGADEQYF. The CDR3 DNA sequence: TGTGCCAGCAGTTACGGAGGGGCGGACGAGCAGTACTTC.

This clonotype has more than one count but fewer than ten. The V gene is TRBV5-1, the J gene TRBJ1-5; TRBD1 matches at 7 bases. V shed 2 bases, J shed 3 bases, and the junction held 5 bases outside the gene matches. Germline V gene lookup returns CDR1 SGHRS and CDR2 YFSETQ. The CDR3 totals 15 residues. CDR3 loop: CASSFAGQDNQPQHF. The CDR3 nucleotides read TGCGCCAGCAGCTTCGCCGGACAGGACAATCAGCCCCAGCATTTT.

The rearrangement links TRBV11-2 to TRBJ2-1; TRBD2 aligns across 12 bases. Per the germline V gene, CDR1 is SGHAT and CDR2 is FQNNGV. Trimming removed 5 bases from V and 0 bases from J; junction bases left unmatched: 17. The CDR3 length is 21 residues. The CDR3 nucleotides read TGTGCCAGCAGCCCACGGTCCCTAGCGGGAGGGCCTAGATCCTCCTACAATGAGCAGTTCTTC. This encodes CASSPRSLAGGPRSSYNEQFF.

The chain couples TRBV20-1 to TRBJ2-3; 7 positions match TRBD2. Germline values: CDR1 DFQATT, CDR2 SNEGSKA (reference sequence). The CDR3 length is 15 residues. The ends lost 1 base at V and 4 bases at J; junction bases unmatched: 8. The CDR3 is CSARAGGSGADTQYF. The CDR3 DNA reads TGCAGTGCTAGAGCGGGCGGGAGTGGGGCAGATACGCAGTATTTT.

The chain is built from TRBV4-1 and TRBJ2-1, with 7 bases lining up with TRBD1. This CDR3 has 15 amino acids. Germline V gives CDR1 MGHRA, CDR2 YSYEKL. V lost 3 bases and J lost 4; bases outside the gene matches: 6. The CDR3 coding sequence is TGCGCCAGCAGCCACACAGGGGCCAGTTACAATGAGCAGTTCTTC. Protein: CASSHTGASYNEQFF.

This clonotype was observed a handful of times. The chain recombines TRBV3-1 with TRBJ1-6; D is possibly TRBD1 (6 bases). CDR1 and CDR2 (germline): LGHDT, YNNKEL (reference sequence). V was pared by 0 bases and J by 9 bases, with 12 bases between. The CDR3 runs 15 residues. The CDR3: CASSQDAQGTSPLHF. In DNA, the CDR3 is TGTGCCAGCAGCCAAGATGCGCAGGGGACTTCACCCCTCCACTTT.

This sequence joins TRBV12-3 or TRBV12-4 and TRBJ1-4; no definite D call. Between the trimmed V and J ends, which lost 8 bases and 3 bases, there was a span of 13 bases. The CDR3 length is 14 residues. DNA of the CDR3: TGTGCCAGCGGGTGGCTCACGCCTAATGAAAAACTGTTTTTT. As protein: CASGWLTPNEKLFF.

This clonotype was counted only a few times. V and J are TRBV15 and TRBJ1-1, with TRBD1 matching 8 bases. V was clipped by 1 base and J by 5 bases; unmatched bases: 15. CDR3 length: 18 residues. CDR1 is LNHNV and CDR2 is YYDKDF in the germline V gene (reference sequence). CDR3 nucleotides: TGTGCCACCAGCAGAGGAGAAGGACAGGGAGCGGAGGGTACTGAAGCTTTCTTT. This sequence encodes CATSRGEGQGAEGTEAFF.

The CDR3 DNA follows: TGCGCCAGCAGCTTGGGTGACAGCCCCTATGGCTACACCTTC. The encoded protein is CASSLGDSPYGYTF. This chain connects TRBV5-1 to TRBJ1-2, with TRBD1 as a possible D gene (5 bases). Trimming removed 0 bases from V and 4 bases from J, with 10 bases in between. Germline CDR1 and CDR2: SGHRS and YFSETQ. The CDR3 is 14 residues long.

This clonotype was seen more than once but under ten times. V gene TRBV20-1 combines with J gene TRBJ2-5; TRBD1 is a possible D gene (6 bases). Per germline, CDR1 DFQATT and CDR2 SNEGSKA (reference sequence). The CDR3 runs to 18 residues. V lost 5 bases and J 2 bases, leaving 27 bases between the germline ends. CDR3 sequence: CSASIPGHWGSRQETQYF. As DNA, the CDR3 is TGCAGTGCTTCCATCCCGGGACACTGGGGGAGTCGGCAAGAGACCCAGTACTTC.

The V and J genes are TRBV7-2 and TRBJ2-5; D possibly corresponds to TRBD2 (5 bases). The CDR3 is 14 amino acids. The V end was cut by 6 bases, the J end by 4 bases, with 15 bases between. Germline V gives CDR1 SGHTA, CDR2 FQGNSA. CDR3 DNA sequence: TGTGCCAGCAGTGGTTCGGAGGCGAGAGAGACCCAGTACTTC. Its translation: CASSGSEARETQYF.

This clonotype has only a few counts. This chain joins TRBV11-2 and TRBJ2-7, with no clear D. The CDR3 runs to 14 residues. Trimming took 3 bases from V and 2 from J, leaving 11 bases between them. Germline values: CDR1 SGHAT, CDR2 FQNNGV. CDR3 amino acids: CASSLAMNTYEQYF. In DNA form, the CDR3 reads TGTGCCAGCAGCTTGGCGATGAACACCTACGAGCAGTACTTC.

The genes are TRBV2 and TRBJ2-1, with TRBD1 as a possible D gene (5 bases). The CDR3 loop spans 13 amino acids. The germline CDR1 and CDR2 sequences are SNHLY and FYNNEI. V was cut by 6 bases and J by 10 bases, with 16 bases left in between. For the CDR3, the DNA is TGTGCCAGCAGGGCAGGGTTGTCCTACGAGCAGTTCTTC. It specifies CASRAGLSYEQFF.

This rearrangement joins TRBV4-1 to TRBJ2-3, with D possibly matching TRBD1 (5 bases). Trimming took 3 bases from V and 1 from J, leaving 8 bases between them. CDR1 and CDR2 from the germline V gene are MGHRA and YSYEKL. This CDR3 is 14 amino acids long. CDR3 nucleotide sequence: TGCGCCAGCAGCCATATACAGGGCACAGATACGCAGTATTTT. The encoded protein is CASSHIQGTDTQYF.

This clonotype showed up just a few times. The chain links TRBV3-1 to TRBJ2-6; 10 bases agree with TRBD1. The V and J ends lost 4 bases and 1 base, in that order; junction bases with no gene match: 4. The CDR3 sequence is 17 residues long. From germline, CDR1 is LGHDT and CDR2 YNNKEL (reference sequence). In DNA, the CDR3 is TGTGCCAGCAGCCGGGACAGGGGAGATTCTGGGGCCAACGTCCTGACTTTC. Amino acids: CASSRDRGDSGANVLTF.

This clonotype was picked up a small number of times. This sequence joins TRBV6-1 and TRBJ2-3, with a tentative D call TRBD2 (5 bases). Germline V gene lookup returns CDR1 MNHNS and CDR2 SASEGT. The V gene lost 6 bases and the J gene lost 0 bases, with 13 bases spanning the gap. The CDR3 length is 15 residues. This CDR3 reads CASRRGRTSTDTQYF. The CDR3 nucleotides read TGTGCCAGCAGACGTGGTCGGACTAGCACAGATACGCAGTATTTT.

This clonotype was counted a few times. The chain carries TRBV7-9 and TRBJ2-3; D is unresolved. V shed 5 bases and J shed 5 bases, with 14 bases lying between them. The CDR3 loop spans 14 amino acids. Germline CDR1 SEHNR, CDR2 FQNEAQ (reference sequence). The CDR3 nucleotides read TGTGCCAGCAGCACCCCGACCCGTGGAGATACGCAGTATTTT. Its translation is CASSTPTRGDTQYF. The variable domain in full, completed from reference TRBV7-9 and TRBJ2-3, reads DTGVSQNPRHKITKRGQNVTFRCDPISEHNRLYWYRQTLGQGPEFLTYFQNEAQLEKSRLLSDRFSAERPKGSFSTLEIQRTEQGDSAMYLCASSTPTRGDTQYFGPGTRLTVL.

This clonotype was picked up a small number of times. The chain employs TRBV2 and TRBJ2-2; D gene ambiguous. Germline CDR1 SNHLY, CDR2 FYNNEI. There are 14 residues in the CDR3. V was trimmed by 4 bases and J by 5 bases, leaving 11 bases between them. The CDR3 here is CASSASESTGELFF. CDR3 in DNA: TGTGCCAGCAGTGCCTCAGAGTCGACCGGGGAGCTGTTTTTT.

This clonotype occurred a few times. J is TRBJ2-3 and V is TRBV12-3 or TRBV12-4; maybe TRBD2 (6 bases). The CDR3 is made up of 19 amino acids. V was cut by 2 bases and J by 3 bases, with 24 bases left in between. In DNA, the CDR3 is TGTGCCAGCAGTTTAAGGGGCGGGACCTCCGGTGGGGGGACAGATACGCAGTATTTT. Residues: CASSLRGGTSGGGTDTQYF.